These T cell receptor beta chains were read from a single sample in a study of cytomegalovirus exposure and HLA in healthy donors. Profiled with immunoSEQ multiplex PCR; TCRdb holds only in-frame clones, not every one. Counted here are some 36,000 clones, roughly two thirds occurring once; the ten biggest clones make up over 6%. The sample was PBMCs. The receptor source for this set is a man younger than 40 in good health and CMV-seronegative. Each CDR3 is given with its conserved first and last residue. Each record gives: J gene, CDR3 length, V gene, CDR3 protein.

TRBJ2-7 17 TRBV21-1 CASSALYRQGSSYEQYF
TRBJ2-3 12 TRBV28 CASSPQPGQDYF
TRBJ1-5 16 TRBV28 CASRLGGGFSNQPQHF
TRBJ2-2 16 TRBV4-1 CASSVRTGLNTGELFF
TRBJ2-7 15 TRBV4-1 CASSHSSGAPYEQYF
TRBJ1-1 12 TRBV29-1 CSASTGLTEAFF
TRBJ2-7 11 TRBV11-2 CASSSIYEQYF
TRBJ1-3 14 TRBV4-1 CASSQLDNGNTIYF
TRBJ2-1 12 TRBV13 CASSLGPGKQFF
TRBJ2-3 14 TRBV5-1 CASVRGGSTDTQYF
TRBJ2-5 13 TRBV10-2 CASSEPPEETQYF
TRBJ1-5 14 TRBV2 CASRRGTPNQPQHF
TRBJ2-7 13 TRBV7-2 CASSLNPPREQYF
TRBJ1-5 12 TRBV7-2 CASSSLNQPQHF
TRBJ2-2 15 TRBV13 CAIPPAGGIAGELFF
TRBJ2-7 15 TRBV28 CASSLGTSGNYEQYF
TRBJ2-7 12 TRBV6-1 CASSELGYGQYF
TRBJ2-1 15 TRBV29-1 CSVEGGAGSYNEQFF
TRBJ1-2 10 TRBV2 CASRGDGYTF
TRBJ2-7 16 TRBV4-1 CASSQGALADSWEQYF
TRBJ1-2 13 TRBV6-1 CASTGTANYGYTF
TRBJ1-2 13 TRBV6-1 CASSFRDRDGYTF
TRBJ1-5 15 TRBV5-6 CASSRRQGWNQPQHF
TRBJ2-1 14 TRBV25-1 CASIPAGGDNEQFF
TRBJ2-5 15 TRBV6-5 CASRGRLAGGETQYF
TRBJ2-7 14 TRBV15 CATSKKAGPYEQYF
TRBJ2-7 15 TRBV4-1 CASSPPGQGAHEQYF
TRBJ1-1 14 TRBV6-4 CASSDRDRNTEAFF
TRBJ2-2 15 TRBV5-1 CASSLTSGNTGELFF
TRBJ1-1 17 TRBV25-1 CASSESQTGGWYTEAFF
TRBJ2-7 14 TRBV19 CASSMGREGYEQYF
TRBJ2-4 14 TRBV15 CATSPEWSKNIQYF